Listed below are T cell receptor beta chains from one sample, sequenced in a study of T cells in tuberculosis. Measured with immunoSEQ multiplex PCR; TCRdb has only the in-frame clones, and not every one. The sample records around 33,000 clones, around 92% being singletons. This sample comprised PBMCs, obtained at tuberculosis diagnosis. Receptors originate from an adult with tuberculosis. Some clones in this sample may be carry-over from other donors' samples. Each CDR3 is given with its conserved first and last residue. The order of the fields is J gene, V gene, D gene, clone size, CDR3 protein, CDR3 DNA. A D gene is named only where the DNA matches it firmly. A row's size may be missing; if present it is once, few, many or a size class.

>TRBJ2-7|TRBV19|NA|NA
CASSIQGSYEQYF
TGTGCCAGTAGTATTCAGGGCTCCTACGAGCAGTACTTC
>TRBJ1-2|TRBV10-1|NA|few
CASSESGGYGYTF
TGCGCCAGCAGTGAGTCAGGGGGCTATGGCTACACCTTC
>TRBJ1-4|TRBV27|TRBD1|NA
CASRRQGAGEKLFF
TGTGCCAGCAGGAGACAGGGGGCAGGTGAAAAACTGTTTTTT
>TRBJ2-7|TRBV4-2|TRBD2|NA
CASSQPDLAGMIYEQYF
TGTGCCAGCAGCCAGCCCGATCTAGCGGGGATGATCTACGAGCAGTACTTC
>TRBJ2-7|TRBV6-5|NA|NA
CASSSRSEQYF
TGTGCCAGCAGTTCCCGGTCCGAGCAGTACTTC
>TRBJ1-1|TRBV30|NA|once
CAWGIKGAEAFF
TGTGCCTGGGGTATTAAGGGGGCTGAAGCTTTCTTT
>TRBJ1-6|TRBV7-8|TRBD1|NA
CASSPDRGSPQRALLHF
TGTGCCAGCAGCCCGGACAGGGGGTCCCCACAAAGGGCACTCCTCCACTTT
>TRBJ2-1|TRBV5-1|TRBD2|NA
CASSLTSGLRNEQFF
TGCGCCAGCAGCCTCACTAGCGGCCTTAGGAATGAGCAGTTCTTC
>TRBJ1-6|TRBV27|NA|NA
CASSLWGGAGNSPLHF
TGTGCCAGCAGCCTCTGGGGGGGGGCAGGTAATTCACCCCTCCACTTT
>TRBJ1-1|TRBV18|NA|NA
CASSPRQYNTEAFF
TGTGCCAGCTCACCACGGCAGTATAACACTGAAGCTTTCTTT
>TRBJ2-3|TRBV19|NA|NA
CASSIGLNTDTQYF
TGTGCCAGTAGTATAGGACTTAACACAGATACGCAGTATTTT
>TRBJ1-4|TRBV2|NA|NA
CASTYEGESEKLFF
TGTGCCAGCACCTACGAGGGGGAAAGTGAAAAACTGTTTTTT
>TRBJ2-3|TRBV27|NA|NA
CASSLAGAQEADTQYF
TGTGCCAGCAGTTTAGCGGGGGCCCAAGAAGCAGATACGCAGTATTTT
>TRBJ1-2|TRBV4-1|TRBD1|NA
CASKQTRGQGAGYGYTF
TGCGCCAGCAAACAAACCCGGGGACAGGGGGCCGGCTATGGCTACACCTTC
>TRBJ2-3|TRBV2|TRBD2|NA
CASRASGVHTDTQYF
TGTGCCAGCAGGGCGAGCGGGGTTCACACAGATACGCAGTATTTT
>TRBJ1-2|TRBV5-1|NA|once
CASSLEGLIYGYTF
TGCGCCAGCAGCTTGGAGGGGTTAATTTATGGCTACACCTTC
>TRBJ2-1|TRBV7-3|TRBD2|NA
CASSSQLAGGNEQFF
TGTGCCAGCAGCTCCCAACTAGCGGGGGGGAATGAGCAGTTCTTC
>TRBJ1-1|TRBV30|NA|NA
CAWSLASRGTEAFF
TGTGCCTGGAGTCTAGCCAGCCGGGGCACTGAAGCTTTCTTT
>TRBJ2-1|TRBV29-1|TRBD2|NA
CSVPAGGYNEQFF
TGCAGCGTTCCCGCGGGGGGGTACAATGAGCAGTTCTTC
>TRBJ1-4|TRBV7-2|NA|NA
CASSWRSNEKLFF
TGTGCCAGCAGCTGGAGGTCCAATGAAAAACTGTTTTTT
>TRBJ2-3|TRBV10-2|TRBD2|NA
CASRGAGGPLPDTQYF
TGCGCCAGCCGAGGGGCGGGGGGGCCTCTCCCAGATACGCAGTATTTT
>TRBJ1-6|TRBV4-2|NA|NA
CASSQEYRADALHF
TGTGCCAGCAGCCAAGAGTACAGGGCCGACGCCCTCCACTTT
>TRBJ2-6|TRBV30|NA|NA
CAWSTGFSGANVLTF
TGTGCCTGGAGCACAGGGTTTTCTGGGGCCAACGTCCTGACTTTC
>TRBJ2-1|TRBV14|TRBD2|NA
CASSDPLAGVNNEQFF
TGTGCCAGCAGTGATCCCCTAGCGGGGGTTAACAATGAGCAGTTCTTC
>TRBJ2-3|TRBV10-3|NA|NA
CAISELGAVTDTQYF
TGTGCCATCAGTGAGCTAGGGGCAGTCACAGATACGCAGTATTTT
>TRBJ2-2|TRBV13|NA|NA
CASSLTGANTGELFF
TGTGCCAGCAGCTTAACGGGGGCGAACACCGGGGAGCTGTTTTTT
>TRBJ1-1|TRBV19|NA|NA
CASGVVMNTEAFF
TGTGCCAGCGGGGTCGTCATGAACACTGAAGCTTTCTTT
>TRBJ1-2|TRBV29-1|TRBD1|NA
CSVRDSYGYTF
TGCAGCGTCAGGGACAGCTATGGCTACACCTTC
>TRBJ1-1|TRBV27|NA|NA
CASSLQGNTEAFF
TGTGCCAGCAGTTTACAGGGGAACACTGAAGCTTTCTTT
>TRBJ2-3|TRBV27|TRBD2|NA
CASSLLGTRDTQYF
TGTGCCAGCAGTTTACTGGGGACTAGAGATACGCAGTATTTT
>TRBJ1-1|TRBV29-1|TRBD1|NA
CSLGQGVGAFF
TGCAGCCTGGGACAGGGTGTCGGAGCTTTCTTT
>TRBJ1-1|TRBV5-1|NA|NA
CASRTEGWNTEAFF
TGCGCCAGCCGAACCGAGGGTTGGAACACTGAAGCTTTCTTT
>TRBJ2-7|TRBV13|TRBD2|NA
CASSFLAGGPYEQYF
TGTGCCAGCAGCTTTTTAGCGGGGGGGCCCTACGAGCAGTACTTC
>TRBJ1-2|TRBV10-1|NA|few
CASGTLAELNYGYTF
TGCGCCAGCGGGACACTCGCGGAACTTAACTATGGCTACACCTTC
>TRBJ1-1|TRBV18|NA|NA
CASSPPGLVNTEAFF
TGTGCCAGCTCACCACCGGGACTGGTGAACACTGAAGCTTTCTTT
>TRBJ1-4|TRBV30|TRBD1|few
CAWTTGQGLFF
TGTGCCTGGACTACAGGACAGGGACTGTTTTTT
>TRBJ1-5|TRBV18|TRBD1|NA
CASSPRTGTNNQPQHF
TGTGCCAGCTCACCTCGGACAGGGACAAACAATCAGCCCCAGCATTTT
>TRBJ1-2|TRBV5-1|NA|NA
CASRRLLESRSSGYTF
TGCGCCAGCAGACGGTTGCTTGAGTCCCGATCTTCTGGCTACACCTTC
>TRBJ2-5|TRBV5-1|TRBD2|NA
CASSWGTSGPRETQYF
TGCGCCAGCAGCTGGGGGACTAGCGGGCCGAGGGAGACCCAGTACTTC
>TRBJ2-7|TRBV5-6|NA|NA
CASSPGHYEQYF
TGTGCCAGCAGCCCCGGTCACTACGAGCAGTACTTC
>TRBJ1-3|TRBV28|NA|NA
CASSFRGSGNTIYF
TGTGCCAGCAGCTTCCGAGGCTCTGGAAACACCATATATTTT
>TRBJ1-2|TRBV6-5|NA|NA
CASGYEARAAGGYTF
TGTGCCAGCGGGTATGAGGCTCGGGCTGCGGGGGGCTACACCTTC
>TRBJ2-7|TRBV7-6|TRBD1|NA
CASSPGVGTGNLYEQYF
TGTGCCAGCAGCCCAGGAGTAGGGACAGGGAATCTATACGAGCAGTACTTC